Sequencing of this T cell receptor (beta chain) was carried out in a study of T cells after posttransplantation cyclophosphamide. This clone was detected ten times or more. No antigen is known for it. The germline V gene has CDR1 SGHRS and CDR2 YFSETQ. V trimming: 4 bases; J trimming: 0 bases; junction bases outside the gene matches: 4. The CDR3 is 14 residues long. Treatment was busulfan-fludarabine conditioning, a marrow graft, and cyclophosphamide on days +3 and +4. Notes on the study in general: Later post-transplant blood repertoires were often dominated by donor CD8+ memory clones. After PTCy, TRB diversity resembled that of CNI/methotrexate controls. Skin or GI-infiltrating T cells shared few TRB sequences with blood.

Sequenced by immunoSEQ multiplex PCR; TCRdb stores in-frame clones only, minus some. The sample yields approximately 8,000 clones, without any singletons. The clonotype was recovered from a male patient aged 25 to 39 who received an allogeneic stem cell transplant from an unrelated donor, was CMV-positive, and had acute and chronic GVHD. Some T cells may have originated in the graft donor. The sample here was PBMCs, taken after an allogeneic stem cell transplant with post-transplant cyclophosphamide. The V gene is TRBV5-1, the J gene TRBJ2-7; 7 nucleotides align to TRBD1. CDR3 in amino acids: CASSARDSSYEQYF. CDR3 sequence (DNA): TGCGCCAGCAGCGCCCGGGACAGCTCCTACGAGCAGTACTTC. The whole variable domain, filled in from reference TRBV5-1 and TRBJ2-7, reads KAGVTQTPRYLIKTRGQQVTLSCSPISGHRSVSWYQQTPGQGLQFLFEYFSETQRNKGNFPGRFSGRQFSNSRSEMNVSTLELGDSALYLCASSARDSSYEQYFGPGTRLTVT.